Included here is one TCR beta chain sequence, with context. Antigen unknown. Germline loops: CDR1 SNHLY, CDR2 FYNNEI. The V and J ends lost 6 bases and 8 bases, in that order; junction bases with no gene match: 13. The CDR3 has 16 residues. Depths of 1 in 200,000 to 1 in 1 million T cells were the sequencing target. Sequenced by immunoSEQ multiplex PCR; TCRdb stores in-frame clones only, minus some. This sample has 300,000 to 350,000 clones, with around four fifths found just once. This specimen belongs to a study of cytotoxic CD8 clonotypes in ibrutinib-treated CLL. Study context: After a median of around six years, some 15 patients stayed remitted and approximately twelve progressed; responses had been partial in some 25 and complete in 2.

Findings and limits, study-wide: At baseline, clonality was higher than in age-matched healthy donors and correlated with CD8+ counts. Before falling back toward baseline at progression, clonality had risen at the time of ibrutinib response.

The specimen was PBMCs, collected before ibrutinib treatment. The source is a human donor with chronic lymphocytic leukemia. The chain uses TRBV2 and TRBJ2-1, with 10 bases lining up with TRBD1. The CDR3 protein is CASSGRDRGTWDEQFF. CDR3 DNA sequence: TGTGCCAGCAGCGGCCGGGACAGGGGAACATGGGATGAGCAGTTCTTC.